These 26 T cell receptor beta chains share one sample of origin, sequenced in a study of beta chain features in type 1 diabetes. Study-wide points: Moderate yet significant TCRB CDR3 shortening was seen in Type 1 diabetes patients in all four CD4+ subsets.

Antigens of these TCRs are unknown. cDNA synthesis used the whole RNA isolate, giving expressed TCRB sequences. Here immunoSEQ multiplex PCR was the method, and the copy in TCRdb shows in-frame clones only, minus some. The sample shows about 170,000 clones, almost 8% of them seen only once. The specimen sequenced was central memory CD4+ T cells from blood. The receptors shown here come from a man in his late teens or twenties with type 1 diabetes.

This clone was picked up a small number of times. V usage is TRBV9 and J usage is TRBJ1-3; 7 bases align to TRBD1. The CDR3 is made up of 16 amino acids. V shed 0 bases and J 0 bases; nucleotides not matched to a gene: 3. Germline lookup yields CDR1 SGDLS and CDR2 YYNGEE. CDR3 sequence (DNA): TGTGCCAGCAGCGTAGCGGGACAGAGCTCTGGAAACACCATATATTTT. Translated: CASSVAGQSSGNTIYF.

This clone was counted a few times. The genes are TRBV7-9 and TRBJ1-2; D is undetermined. Germline V lookup: CDR1 SEHNR, CDR2 FQNEAQ (reference sequence). V was shortened by 5 bases and J by 7 bases, with 17 bases between the two germline ends. The CDR3 consists of 14 residues. The CDR3 sequence is CASSVLIHPGGYTF. The CDR3 DNA reads TGTGCCAGCAGCGTCCTCATTCACCCCGGTGGCTACACCTTC.

This chain joins TRBV6-5 and TRBJ2-5; a possible D gene is TRBD1 (7 bases). V lost 7 bases and J lost 5, with 17 bases in between. Germline loops: CDR1 MNHEY, CDR2 SVGAGI. The CDR3 has 14 residues. The CDR3 bases are TGTGCCAGCACAGGGGGGCGGGGATTGGAGACCCAGTACTTC. Its protein product is CASTGGRGLETQYF.

The sample holds a few counts of this clone. The rearrangement joins TRBV18 to TRBJ2-7; TRBD1 might be the D (5 bases). CDR1 and CDR2 (germline): KGHSH, LQKENI. V lost 7 bases, J lost 3 bases, and 19 bases lay in between. The CDR3 spans 15 residues. The CDR3 loop is CASCPNGRALYEQYF. As DNA, the CDR3 is TGTGCCAGCTGCCCAAATGGCAGGGCCCTCTACGAGCAGTACTTC. The complete variable domain, with remaining parts taken from reference TRBV18 and TRBJ2-7, reads NAGVMQNPRHLVRRRGQEARLRCSPMKGHSHVYWYRQLPEEGLKFMVYLQKENIIDESGMPKERFSAEFPKEGPSILRIQQVVRGDSAAYFCASCPNGRALYEQYFGPGTRLTVT.

This clone has only a few counts. V usage is TRBV7-2 and J usage is TRBJ2-7, with TRBD2 matching over 7 bases. The germline CDR1 and CDR2 sequences are SGHTA and FQGNSA. The CDR3 runs 14 residues. V gave up 5 bases and J gave up 2 bases; unmatched junction bases: 6. The DNA of the CDR3 is TGTGCCAGCAGCACATCGGGAGGCGCCTACGAGCAGTACTTC. Protein: CASSTSGGAYEQYF.

The chain combines TRBV6-1 with TRBJ2-1; 7 nucleotides align to TRBD1. Trimming took 7 bases from V and 2 from J; bases not matched to a gene: 8. Germline CDR1 reads MNHNS; CDR2 reads SASEGT. This CDR3 has 15 residues. In DNA, the CDR3 is TGTGCCAGCACCACAGACAGGGTTGCCTACAATGAGCAGTTCTTC. Translating it yields CASTTDRVAYNEQFF.

This clone came up many times. J is TRBJ2-2 and V is TRBV5-4, with D perhaps TRBD2 (5 bases). Germline CDR1 is SGHNT and CDR2 is YYREEE (reference sequence). The CDR3 consists of 16 residues. Trimming left V 6 bases short and J 4 bases short, with 19 bases between. Here the CDR3 reads CASNQNTPGFTGELFF. CDR3 DNA: TGTGCCAGCAACCAAAATACCCCGGGGTTCACCGGGGAGCTGTTTTTT.

This clone was detected a few times. The chain links TRBV5-1 to TRBJ2-7; 8 bases line up with TRBD1. The CDR3 is 17 amino acids. The germline gives CDR1 SGHRS, CDR2 YFSETQ. V was clipped by 2 bases and J by 1 base; unmatched bases: 11. CDR3 nucleotides: TGCGCCAGCAGCTTTTACCCCACCGGGACAGGTTCCTACGAGCAGTACTTC. Its protein is CASSFYPTGTGSYEQYF.

The chain has TRBV10-3 and TRBJ2-1, with TRBD1 matching over 9 bases. After removal of 5 bases from V and 8 bases from J, the junction contained 10 bases not matched to a gene. Germline V gene lookup returns CDR1 ENHRY and CDR2 SYGVKD. The CDR3 has 15 residues. The CDR3 nucleotides read TGTGCCATCAGTTATCCGGGACAGGGTAGGGATGAGCAGTTCTTC. It encodes CAISYPGQGRDEQFF.

The J gene is TRBJ2-5, the V gene TRBV7-2; D is perhaps TRBD2 (6 bases). Trimming took off 6 bases at V and 6 bases at J, with 11 bases between the two ends. Germline CDR1 reads SGHTA; CDR2 reads FQGNSA. The length of the CDR3 is 12 residues. CDR3 DNA sequence: TGTGCCAGCAGGCTCGGGGGACAGACCCAGTACTTC. Translated, it gives CASRLGGQTQYF.

The chain carries TRBV10-3 and TRBJ2-4; maybe TRBD2 (6 bases). The CDR3 runs to 16 residues. The germline V gene has CDR1 ENHRY and CDR2 SYGVKD. Trimming took 10 bases from V and 0 from J, leaving 19 bases between them. CDR3 protein: CATMAGGGLAKNIQYF. CDR3 nucleotides: TGTGCCACCATGGCCGGGGGAGGTCTAGCCAAAAACATTCAGTACTTC.

The rearrangement links TRBV19 to TRBJ1-6; TRBD1 agrees at 8 bases. Germline V gene lookup returns CDR1 LNHDA and CDR2 SQIVND (reference sequence). The V gene end was trimmed by 3 bases and the J gene end by 9 bases; junction bases not matched to a gene: 7. The CDR3 is made up of 15 amino acids. The CDR3 protein is CASSMLSGGGSPLHF. CDR3 DNA: TGTGCCAGTAGTATGCTCTCAGGGGGCGGTTCACCCCTCCACTTT.

V gene TRBV10-3 combines with J gene TRBJ2-7; 7 nucleotides line up with TRBD2. V lost 7 bases to trimming and J lost 3 bases; unmatched junction nucleotides: 3. CDR1 is ENHRY and CDR2 is SYGVKD in the germline V gene. The CDR3 runs to 12 residues. The CDR3 here is CAIKGGGYEQYF. As DNA, the CDR3 is TGTGCCATCAAGGGCGGGGGCTACGAGCAGTACTTC.

In its sample, this clone was seen a few times. CDR3 coding DNA: TGTGCCAGCAGCTTGGGCCAAACTAGCACAGATACGCAGTATTTT. It yields the protein CASSLGQTSTDTQYF. The chain has TRBV5-5 and TRBJ2-3; no firm D call. Trimming removed 0 bases at V and 0 bases at J, with 8 bases between. CDR1 and CDR2 (germline): SGHKS, YYEKEE (reference sequence). The length of the CDR3 is 15 residues.

J is TRBJ2-5 and V is TRBV19; 8 nucleotides align to TRBD1. Germline trimming cut 5 bases from V and 5 bases from J; bases unmatched to any gene: 7. The CDR3 contains 14 residues. Germline V CDR1 and CDR2: LNHDA, SQIVND (reference sequence). This CDR3 is CASSPRRGQETQYF. The CDR3 bases are TGTGCCAGTAGTCCCCGCAGGGGGCAGGAGACCCAGTACTTC.

In nucleotides, the CDR3 is TGTGCCAGCAGCGTACTACCAGGCGAAAACACTGAAGCTTTCTTT. It codes for CASSVLPGENTEAFF. This chain uses TRBV9 with TRBJ1-1; D gene unclear. The CDR3 loop spans 15 amino acids. V lost 1 base and J 2 bases, leaving 12 bases between the germline ends. Germline V lookup: CDR1 SGDLS, CDR2 YYNGEE.

This clone was seen a few times. V and J are TRBV5-1 and TRBJ2-7; TRBD1 matches at 7 bases. Trimming cost V 4 bases and J 2 bases; bases outside gene matches: 6. The CDR3 extends over 14 amino acids. Germline lookup yields CDR1 SGHRS and CDR2 YFSETQ. CDR3 DNA sequence: TGCGCCAGCAGCCTAGGGGACAGTACCTACGAGCAGTACTTC. Residues: CASSLGDSTYEQYF.

The genes are TRBV5-1 and TRBJ1-4; 10 nucleotides line up with TRBD1. This CDR3 spans 15 amino acids. Germline V gives CDR1 SGHRS, CDR2 YFSETQ. J was trimmed by 7 bases and V by 4 bases; bases with no gene match: 7. The CDR3 bases are TGCGCCAGCAGCGCCGGGACAGGGGATGGTGAAAAACTGTTTTTT. Protein sequence: CASSAGTGDGEKLFF.

This clone was observed a handful of times. The chain recombines TRBV5-6 with TRBJ2-7; weak D call: TRBD2 (6 bases). The CDR3 contains 15 residues. Germline CDR1 SGHDT, CDR2 YYEEEE. V lost 5 bases and J 1 base, leaving 16 bases between the germline ends. The CDR3 here is CASSRGIRTSYEQYF. DNA of the CDR3: TGTGCCAGCAGTCGGGGGATTCGCACATCCTACGAGCAGTACTTC. The whole variable domain, remainder taken from reference TRBV5-6 and TRBJ2-7, is DAGVTQSPTHLIKTRGQQVTLRCSPKSGHDTVSWYQQALGQGPQFIFQYYEEEERQRGNFPDRFSGHQFPNYSSELNVNALLLGDSALYLCASSRGIRTSYEQYFGPGTRLTVT.

V gene TRBV18 combines with J gene TRBJ1-1, with D possibly matching TRBD1 (5 bases). The CDR3 loop spans 15 amino acids. Germline lookup yields CDR1 KGHSH and CDR2 LQKENI. Trimming shortened V by 3 bases and J by 2 bases, and 13 bases separated the two germline ends. The CDR3 bases are TGTGCCAGCTCACCCCGGGCAGGGCTTAACACTGAAGCTTTCTTT. Protein sequence: CASSPRAGLNTEAFF.

The chain joins TRBV7-7 to TRBJ1-4, with TRBD1 identical over 8 bases. The CDR3 extends over 17 amino acids. Germline CDR1 is SSHAT and CDR2 is FNYEAQ (reference sequence). J lost 1 base, V lost 3 bases, and 7 bases had no gene match. The CDR3 reads CASSFMDRARTNEKLFF. The CDR3 nucleotides are TGTGCCAGCAGCTTCATGGACAGGGCTAGAACTAATGAAAAACTGTTTTTT.

This chain joins TRBV27 and TRBJ1-5, with D maybe TRBD1 (5 bases). The CDR3 loop spans 14 amino acids. V lost 5 bases and J 6 bases, leaving 14 bases between the germline ends. Germline CDR1 MNHEY, CDR2 SMNVEV (reference sequence). The DNA of the CDR3 is TGTGCCAGCAGTGATCAGGGTTATGGTCAGCCCCAGCATTTT. As protein: CASSDQGYGQPQHF.

This sequence joins TRBV28 and TRBJ2-3, with 10 bases aligning to TRBD2. Germline V gene sequence: CDR1 MDHEN, CDR2 SYDVKM. The junction had 12 bases not matched to a gene; V was cut back by 3 bases and J by 3 bases. This CDR3 spans 18 amino acids. The CDR3 DNA is TGTGCCAGCAGTTTCCCCCTTAGCGGGAGGTCTGGGACAGATACGCAGTATTTT. Amino acid sequence: CASSFPLSGRSGTDTQYF.

This clone was seen ten or more times. The chain employs TRBV5-1 and TRBJ2-6; 8 positions agree with TRBD1. Germline values: CDR1 SGHRS, CDR2 YFSETQ. The CDR3 length is 14 residues. The ends lost 4 bases at V and 13 bases at J; junction bases unmatched: 10. The CDR3 loop reads CASSQGTGLEVLTF. The CDR3 DNA reads as TGCGCCAGCAGCCAGGGGACAGGCTTGGAAGTCCTGACTTTC.

The chain employs TRBV4-2 and TRBJ2-2, with D uncertain. Germline V gene lookup returns CDR1 LGHNA and CDR2 YNFKEQ. The CDR3 covers 15 residues. Trimming shortened V by 4 bases and J by 7 bases, and 16 bases separated the two germline ends. DNA of the CDR3: TGTGCCAGCAGCCTTAACGTGGGCGTGAGCGGGGAGCTGTTTTTT. It is translated as CASSLNVGVSGELFF.

This clone appeared a few times. This rearrangement joins TRBV5-1 to TRBJ2-7; TRBD1 aligns across 7 bases. J was trimmed by 3 bases and V by 4 bases; bases with no gene match: 7. This CDR3 is built from 14 residues. Germline V gene lookup returns CDR1 SGHRS and CDR2 YFSETQ. CDR3 amino acids: CASSPSGQNYEQYF. In DNA, the CDR3 is TGCGCCAGCAGCCCCTCGGGACAGAACTACGAGCAGTACTTC.